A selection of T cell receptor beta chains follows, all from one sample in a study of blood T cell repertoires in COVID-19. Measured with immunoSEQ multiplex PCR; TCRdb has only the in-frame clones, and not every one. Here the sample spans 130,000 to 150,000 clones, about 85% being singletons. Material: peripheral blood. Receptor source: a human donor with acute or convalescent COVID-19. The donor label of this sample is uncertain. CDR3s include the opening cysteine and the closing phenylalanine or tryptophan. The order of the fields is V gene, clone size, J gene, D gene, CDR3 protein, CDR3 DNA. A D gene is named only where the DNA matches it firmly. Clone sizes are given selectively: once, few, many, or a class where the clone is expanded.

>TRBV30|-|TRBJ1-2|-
CAWTTVGQGYGYTF
TGTGCCTGGACCACCGTGGGGCAGGGCTATGGCTACACCTTC
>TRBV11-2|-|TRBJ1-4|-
CASSLGTGLNEKLFF
TGTGCCAGCAGCTTAGGTACAGGTTTAAATGAAAAACTGTTTTTT
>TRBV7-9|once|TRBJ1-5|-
CASSEGRGLNQPQHF
TGTGCCAGCAGCGAGGGCAGGGGACTAAATCAGCCCCAGCATTTT
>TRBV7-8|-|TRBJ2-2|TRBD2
CASSPLRAGVTGELFF
TGTGCCAGCAGCCCCCTTCGAGCGGGAGTCACCGGGGAGCTGTTTTTT
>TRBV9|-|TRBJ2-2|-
CASSVGGAVGTGELFF
TGTGCCAGCAGCGTAGGTGGCGCGGTGGGCACCGGGGAGCTGTTTTTT
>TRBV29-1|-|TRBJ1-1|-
CSVRNTEAFF
TGCAGCGTTCGTAACACTGAAGCTTTCTTT
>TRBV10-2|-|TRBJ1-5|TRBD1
CASSRDQGDSNQPQHF
TGCGCCAGCAGCCGGGACCAGGGGGATAGCAATCAGCCCCAGCATTTT
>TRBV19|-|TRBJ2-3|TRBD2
CASSIFSGFGSNTQYF
TGTGCCAGTAGTATTTTTAGCGGGTTCGGCTCAAATACGCAGTATTTT
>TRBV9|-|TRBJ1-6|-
CASSVATGAGPYNSPLHF
TGTGCCAGCAGCGTAGCTACTGGGGCAGGACCCTATAATTCACCCCTCCACTTT
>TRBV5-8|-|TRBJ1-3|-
CASSLGGFWTAGNTIYF
TGTGCCAGCAGCTTGGGGGGGTTTTGGACAGCTGGAAACACCATATATTTT
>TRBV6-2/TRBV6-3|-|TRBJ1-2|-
CASSYSTSRRTNYGYTF
TGTGCCAGCAGTTACTCGACTTCCCGACGGACTAACTATGGCTACACCTTC
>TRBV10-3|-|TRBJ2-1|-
CAITSDTHNEQFF
TGTGCCATCACCTCCGACACCCACAATGAGCAGTTCTTC
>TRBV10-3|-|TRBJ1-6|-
CAISGQNSPLHF
TGTGCCATCAGTGGACAGAATTCACCCCTCCACTTT
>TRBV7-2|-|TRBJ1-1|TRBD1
CASSLGAGQAEAFF
TGTGCCAGCAGCTTAGGGGCTGGACAGGCTGAAGCTTTCTTT
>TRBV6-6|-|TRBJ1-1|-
CASTAQVAEAFF
TGTGCCAGCACAGCACAGGTAGCTGAAGCTTTCTTT
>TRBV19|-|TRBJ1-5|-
CASTRLSGSNQPQHF
TGTGCCAGTACACGCCTATCAGGGTCGAATCAGCCCCAGCATTTT
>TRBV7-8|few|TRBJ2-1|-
CASSPRVGLVNEQFF
TGTGCCAGCAGCCCCCGGGTAGGATTGGTGAATGAGCAGTTCTTC
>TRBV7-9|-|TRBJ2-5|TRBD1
CASSLGAARDRVETQYF
TGTGCCAGCAGCTTAGGGGCAGCACGGGACAGGGTGGAGACCCAGTACTTC
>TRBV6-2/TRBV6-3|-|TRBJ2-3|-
CASSGQGTITDTQYF
TGTGCCAGCAGTGGTCAGGGGACTATCACAGATACGCAGTATTTT
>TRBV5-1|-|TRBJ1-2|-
CASSLDSYGYTF
TGCGCCAGCAGCTTGGACAGCTATGGCTACACCTTC
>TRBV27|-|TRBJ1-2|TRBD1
CASSSTGGYGYTF
TGTGCCAGCAGCTCGACAGGGGGCTATGGCTACACCTTC
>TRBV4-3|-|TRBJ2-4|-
CASSQGWLEGSGDIQYF
TGCGCCAGCAGCCAAGGGTGGTTGGAGGGGTCGGGGGACATTCAGTACTTC
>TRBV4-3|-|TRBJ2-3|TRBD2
CASSQVVREGDTQYF
TGCGCCAGCAGCCAAGTCGTTCGGGAGGGAGATACGCAGTATTTT
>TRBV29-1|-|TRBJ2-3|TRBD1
CSVEMGQGSDTQYF
TGCAGCGTTGAGATGGGACAGGGGTCAGATACGCAGTATTTT
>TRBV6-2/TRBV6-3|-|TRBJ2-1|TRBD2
CASSPYLAGGSYNEQFF
TGTGCCAGCAGCCCTTACCTAGCGGGCGGCTCCTACAATGAGCAGTTCTTC
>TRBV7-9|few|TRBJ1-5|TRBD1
CASSHSIKQGADGNQPQHF
TGTGCCAGCAGCCACTCAATAAAACAGGGGGCCGACGGCAATCAGCCCCAGCATTTT
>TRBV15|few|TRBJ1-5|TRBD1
CATSRQGAGQPQHF
TGTGCCACCAGCAGACAGGGGGCCGGTCAGCCCCAGCATTTT
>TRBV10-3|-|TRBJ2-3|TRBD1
CAISDTAQTGLADTQYF
TGTGCCATCAGTGACACAGCCCAGACAGGGCTAGCAGATACGCAGTATTTT
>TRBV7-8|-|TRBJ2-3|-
CASSRGAVSTDTQYF
TGTGCCAGCAGCCGAGGGGCCGTTAGCACAGATACGCAGTATTTT
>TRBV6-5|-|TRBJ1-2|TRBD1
CASRDRGRNSYGYTF
TGTGCCAGCAGGGACAGGGGGCGAAATAGCTATGGCTACACCTTC
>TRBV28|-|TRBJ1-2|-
CASSWLPGANYGYTF
TGTGCCAGCAGTTGGTTACCGGGGGCTAACTATGGCTACACCTTC
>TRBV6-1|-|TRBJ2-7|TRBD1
CASSEGQGLKSYEQYF
TGTGCCAGCAGTGAGGGACAGGGGTTAAAGTCGTACGAGCAGTACTTC
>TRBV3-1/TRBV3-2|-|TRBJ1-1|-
CASSQGGKAFF
TGTGCCAGCAGCCAGGGGGGGAAAGCTTTCTTT
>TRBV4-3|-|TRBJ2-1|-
CASSQGVQGHNEQFF
TGCGCCAGCAGCCAAGGGGTACAGGGCCACAATGAGCAGTTCTTC
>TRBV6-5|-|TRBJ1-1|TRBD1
CASSMGQRNTEAFF
TGTGCCAGCAGTATGGGACAGCGGAACACTGAAGCTTTCTTT
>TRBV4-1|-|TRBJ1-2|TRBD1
CASSLPASGQINYGYTF
TGCGCCAGCAGCCTACCTGCTTCGGGACAGATTAACTATGGCTACACCTTC
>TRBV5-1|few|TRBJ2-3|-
CASSSPLLERQSTDTQYF
TGCGCCAGCAGCTCCCCCTTGCTGGAGCGTCAGAGCACAGATACGCAGTATTTT
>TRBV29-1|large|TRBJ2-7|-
CSAVDTAYEQYF
TGCAGCGCCGTTGACACCGCCTACGAGCAGTACTTC
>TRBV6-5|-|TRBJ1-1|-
CASRGLDRMNTEAFF
TGTGCCAGCAGGGGCCTCGACCGGATGAACACTGAAGCTTTCTTT
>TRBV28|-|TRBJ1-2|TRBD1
CASTEGQGGYTF
TGTGCCAGCACGGAGGGACAGGGGGGCTACACCTTC
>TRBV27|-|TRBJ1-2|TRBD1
CASSFGTGRGYTF
TGTGCCAGCAGTTTCGGGACAGGGAGGGGCTACACCTTC
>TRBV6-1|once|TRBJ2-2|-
CASSETGTGELFF
TGTGCCAGCAGTGAAACAGGGACCGGGGAGCTGTTTTTT
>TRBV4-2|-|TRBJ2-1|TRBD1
CASSPRDRGDNEQFF
TGTGCCAGCAGCCCCCGGGACAGGGGGGACAATGAGCAGTTCTTC
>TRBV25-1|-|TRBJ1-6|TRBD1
CASRGTGDSSPLHF
TGTGCCAGCAGGGGGACAGGGGACTCTTCACCCCTCCACTTT
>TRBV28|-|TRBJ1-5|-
CASSYLGHREEQPQHF
TGTGCCAGCAGTTACCTGGGACACCGGGAAGAACAGCCCCAGCATTTT
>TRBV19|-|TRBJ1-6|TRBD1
CASRGQAEVISPLHF
TGTGCCAGTAGGGGACAGGCTGAAGTTATCTCACCCCTCCACTTT